One and the same sample provided the 19 T cell receptor beta chains below, sequenced in a study of early T cells in non-severe SARS-CoV-2 infection. Via MiXCR, TCRdb re-called the 5' RACE reads, giving one row per CDR3 protein. Among approximately 110,000 distinct CDR3 sequences listed, 14% to 15% were seen once. Sequencing input: whole blood. Receptor source: an adult who was a healthcare worker with PCR-confirmed SARS-CoV-2 infection or an uninfected control (not recorded which).

This clonotype was counted between two and nine times. The rearrangement uses TRBV11-2 and TRBJ1-1, with 9 bases matching TRBD1. V shed 4 bases and J 0 bases; nucleotides not matched to a gene: 6. Germline values: CDR1 SGHAT, CDR2 FQNNGV. The CDR3 has 16 residues. The CDR3 region is CASSSGQGSMNTEAFF. CDR3 in DNA: TGTGCCAGCAGCTCAGGACAGGGGTCGATGAACACTGAAGCTTTCTTT.

In its sample, this clonotype was seen a few times. The chain employs TRBV7-6 and TRBJ1-3; D possibly corresponds to TRBD1 (5 bases). The CDR3 is 13 residues long. Looked up from germline, CDR1 is SGHVS and CDR2 is FNYEAQ. V was shortened by 5 bases and J by 9 bases, with 14 bases between the two germline ends. This chain's CDR3 is CASSESQGGTIYF. CDR3 in DNA: TGTGCCAGCAGCGAATCCCAGGGAGGCACCATATATTTT.

This clonotype was counted at least ten times. The chain uses TRBV25-1 and TRBJ1-6, with D unclear. Germline V gene data show CDR1 as MGHDK and CDR2 as SYGVNS. V shed 4 bases and J shed 7 bases, with 11 bases lying between them. The CDR3 length is 14 residues. CDR3 in DNA: TGTGCCAGCAGTGTCAGGACGGAGAATTCACCCCTCCACTTT. Residues: CASSVRTENSPLHF.

V and J are TRBV3-1 and TRBJ2-3, with TRBD2 identical over 10 bases. Germline-derived CDR1 and CDR2 are LGHDT and YNNKEL (reference sequence). V dropped 3 bases and J dropped 0; count of bases not matched to a gene: 6. The CDR3 totals 17 residues. The CDR3 DNA reads TGTGCCAGCAGCCAGATCCTAGCGGGGGCCAGCACAGATACGCAGTATTTT. Encoded protein: CASSQILAGASTDTQYF.

The chain joins TRBV20-1 to TRBJ2-1; 9 bases align to TRBD1. The CDR3 consists of 15 residues. The germline CDR1 and CDR2 sequences are DFQATT and SNEGSKA (reference sequence). V lost 5 bases and J lost 1; bases outside the gene matches: 6. The CDR3 loop is CSAVQQGASYNEQFF. As DNA, the CDR3 is TGCAGTGCTGTCCAACAGGGGGCATCCTACAATGAGCAGTTCTTC.

This clonotype was seen only a few times. This chain joins TRBV4-1 and TRBJ2-7; D is unresolved. V lost 0 bases and J lost 6, with 15 bases in between. Germline loops: CDR1 MGHRA, CDR2 YSYEKL. This CDR3 is 15 amino acids long. CDR3 residues: CASSQEGRLGTEQYF. The CDR3 DNA reads TGCGCCAGCAGCCAAGAGGGCAGGTTGGGTACCGAGCAGTACTTC.

This clonotype was seen only a few times. This chain uses TRBV13 with TRBJ1-6; D unclear. The length of the CDR3 is 14 residues. Germline CDR1 and CDR2: PRHDT and FYEKMQ (reference sequence). Trimming left V 3 bases short and J 13 bases short, with 16 bases between. The chain's CDR3 is CASSLEGRSSPLHF. In nucleotides, the CDR3 is TGTGCCAGCAGCTTGGAGGGTCGCTCGTCCCCCCTCCACTTT.

This clonotype was recorded a few times. The chain carries TRBV27 and TRBJ2-1; TRBD2 matches 15 bases. Germline CDR1 is MNHEY and CDR2 is SMNVEV (reference sequence). The ends lost 5 bases at V and 7 bases at J; junction bases unmatched: 12. The CDR3 covers 18 residues. The CDR3 reads CASSRTSGGASLRNEQFF. CDR3 bases: TGTGCCAGCAGTCGGACTAGCGGGGGGGCCTCCCTCAGGAATGAGCAGTTCTTC.

The chain couples TRBV5-1 to TRBJ2-7; no clear D gene. The CDR3 sequence is 12 residues long. CDR1 is SGHRS and CDR2 is YFSETQ in the germline V gene. The ends were cut back, 4 bases at V and 8 bases at J, with 13 bases in the middle. In nucleotides, the CDR3 is TGCGCCAGCAGCGATCCCGTTGGACAGCAGTACTTC. Protein sequence: CASSDPVGQQYF.

The chain employs TRBV4-1 and TRBJ1-1; maybe TRBD1 (5 bases). V gave up 4 bases and J gave up 5 bases, with 17 bases separating them. The CDR3 length is 15 residues. Germline V gives CDR1 MGHRA, CDR2 YSYEKL. In DNA form, the CDR3 reads TGCGCCAGCAGCCGTTGGGGAGGGGATAGGACTGAAGCTTTCTTT. It yields the protein CASSRWGGDRTEAFF.

The chain employs TRBV28 and TRBJ1-2; no firm D call. This CDR3 region has 14 residues. V was cut by 1 base and J by 0 bases, with 6 bases left in between. CDR1 MDHEN and CDR2 SYDVKM come from the germline V gene. The CDR3 region has the DNA TGTGCCAGCAGTTTATATTCAGCTAACTATGGCTACACCTTC. Residues: CASSLYSANYGYTF.

The J gene is TRBJ2-1, the V gene TRBV24-1; D ambiguous. The CDR3 is 12 amino acids. V was clipped by 3 bases and J by 7 bases, with 6 bases between them. Germline V lookup: CDR1 KGHDR, CDR2 SFDVKD. The CDR3 is CATSDKRNEQFF. The CDR3 DNA reads as TGTGCCACCAGTGATAAAAGAAATGAGCAGTTCTTC.

V gene TRBV5-1 combines with J gene TRBJ1-6; 8 bases are shared with TRBD1. The CDR3 contains 13 residues. With 5 bases clipped from V and 11 bases from J, the junction kept 6 bases outside the gene matches. Germline CDR1 is SGHRS and CDR2 is YFSETQ. CDR3 nucleotide sequence: TGCGCCAGCAGTTCGGACAGGGAGCCACCCCTCCACTTT. Translated, it gives CASSSDREPPLHF.

The chain couples TRBV10-3 to TRBJ1-2; a weak D match, TRBD1 (5 bases). Germline CDR1 is ENHRY and CDR2 is SYGVKD. V was clipped by 2 bases and J by 6 bases, with 13 bases between them. This CDR3 comprises 14 residues. The CDR3 DNA follows: TGTGCCATCAGTGAGAGGGGAATTGAGAATGGCTACACCTTC. It codes for CAISERGIENGYTF.

This clonotype occurred a few times. The chain is built from TRBV7-9 and TRBJ2-3; 10 nucleotides match TRBD2. The germline gives CDR1 SEHNR, CDR2 FQNEAQ (reference sequence). The length of the CDR3 is 11 residues. J lost 14 bases, V lost 5 bases, and 4 bases had no gene match. This CDR3 is CASSTPSGGYF. CDR3 coding DNA: TGTGCCAGCAGCACCCCTAGCGGGGGGTATTTT.

This clonotype showed up just a few times. Written as DNA, the CDR3 is TGCGCCAGCAGCTTGGACAGGGGAGGGGATACGCAGTATTTT. Translated: CASSLDRGGDTQYF. The chain recombines TRBV5-1 with TRBJ2-3; D is possibly TRBD1 or TRBD2 (7 bases each). Germline V gives CDR1 SGHRS, CDR2 YFSETQ. The CDR3 totals 14 residues. Trimming left V 0 bases short and J 6 bases short, with 11 bases between.

Only a few counts were recorded for this clonotype. V usage is TRBV12-3 or TRBV12-4 and J usage is TRBJ1-1, with 8 bases aligning to TRBD1. The CDR3 extends over 14 amino acids. V was clipped by 6 bases and J by 6 bases; unmatched bases: 9. The CDR3, as DNA: TGTGCCAGCAGACCGGGACAGGTCAGGTCTGAAGCTTTCTTT. Its protein is CASRPGQVRSEAFF.

The rearrangement joins TRBV20-1 to TRBJ2-5; no definite D call. V lost 3 bases, J lost 2 bases, and 1 base lay in between. Germline lookup yields CDR1 DFQATT and CDR2 SNEGSKA (reference sequence). The CDR3 consists of 10 residues. CDR3: CSASQETQYF. The CDR3 nucleotides are TGCAGTGCTAGTCAAGAGACCCAGTACTTC.

The V call is TRBV3-1, the J call TRBJ1-1, with D tentatively TRBD1 (5 bases). V was cut by 7 bases and J by 4 bases, with 16 bases left in between. The germline CDR1 and CDR2 sequences are LGHDT and YNNKEL (reference sequence). The CDR3 has 14 residues. The CDR3 region has the DNA TGTGCCAGCACCGGTGTTCGGGGGGGCACTGAAGCTTTCTTT. Its translation: CASTGVRGGTEAFF. The variable domain in full, completed from reference TRBV3-1 and TRBJ1-1, reads DTAVSQTPKYLVTQMGNDKSIKCEQNLGHDTMYWYKQDSKKFLKIMFSYNNKELIINETVPNRFSPKSPDKAHLNLHINSLELGDSAVYFCASTGVRGGTEAFFGQGTRLTVV.